This T cell receptor beta chain was documented in a study of blood T cell repertoires in COVID-19. Study-wide background: PBMCs, B-cell-depleted T cells, or T cells were the source of the cDNA or gDNA that made up the material.

The assay was immunoSEQ multiplex PCR, and TCRdb's table has in-frame clones only and misses some. The repertoire holds around 200,000 clones, around 84% seen once, with approximately 18% in the top ten. Individuals aged about 18 to 100 years were recruited from 20 to 25 US areas. Assignments of participants to cohorts depended upon their own reported clinical history. Symptom resolution, clearance, or two negative PCRs marked donors in Cohort 3 as recovered. The sequence derives from a man between 35 and 55 years old who had recovered from COVID-19. The sample consisted of PBMCs or T cells enriched from blood (not recorded which).

This chain's CDR3 is CASSVGVTQNTEAFF. The CDR3, as DNA: TGTGCCAGCAGCGTAGGGGTGACACAGAACACTGAAGCTTTCTTT. The rearrangement uses TRBV9 and TRBJ1-1; D gene ambiguous. The germline CDR1 and CDR2 sequences are SGDLS and YYNGEE. This CDR3 has 15 amino acids. V was pared by 0 bases and J by 1 base, with 10 bases between.